This TCR beta chain was obtained from a study of cytomegalovirus exposure and HLA in healthy donors. The study, taken as a whole, reports: Later on, a genetic analysis was performed. It linked a missense variant in DCLRE1C with V- and J-gene trimming of TCR beta. A later analysis showed that HLA-associated TCR beta chains had undergone more clonal expansion than equally common others.

At sampling all donors were nominally healthy, likely with unrecorded immune exposures. V lost 1 base, J lost 5 bases, and 2 bases stayed unmatched. The CDR3 length is 15 residues. Germline values: CDR1 SGHAT, CDR2 FQNNGV. About this clone: Antigen: not known.

The PCR employed 60 Vbeta primers together with 13 Jbeta primers. Generated by immunoSEQ multiplex PCR, the TCRdb table keeps only in-frame clones and is missing some. The repertoire holds about 160,000 clones, with roughly 83% as singletons. The rearrangement uses TRBV11-2 and TRBJ2-2, with 9 bases matching TRBD1. The sample taken for sequencing was PBMCs. The TCR comes from a woman under 30 in good health and CMV-seronegative. The CDR3 region has the DNA TGTGCCAGCAGCTTAGTGACAGGGGGGACCGGGGAGCTGTTTTTT. It yields the protein CASSLVTGGTGELFF.